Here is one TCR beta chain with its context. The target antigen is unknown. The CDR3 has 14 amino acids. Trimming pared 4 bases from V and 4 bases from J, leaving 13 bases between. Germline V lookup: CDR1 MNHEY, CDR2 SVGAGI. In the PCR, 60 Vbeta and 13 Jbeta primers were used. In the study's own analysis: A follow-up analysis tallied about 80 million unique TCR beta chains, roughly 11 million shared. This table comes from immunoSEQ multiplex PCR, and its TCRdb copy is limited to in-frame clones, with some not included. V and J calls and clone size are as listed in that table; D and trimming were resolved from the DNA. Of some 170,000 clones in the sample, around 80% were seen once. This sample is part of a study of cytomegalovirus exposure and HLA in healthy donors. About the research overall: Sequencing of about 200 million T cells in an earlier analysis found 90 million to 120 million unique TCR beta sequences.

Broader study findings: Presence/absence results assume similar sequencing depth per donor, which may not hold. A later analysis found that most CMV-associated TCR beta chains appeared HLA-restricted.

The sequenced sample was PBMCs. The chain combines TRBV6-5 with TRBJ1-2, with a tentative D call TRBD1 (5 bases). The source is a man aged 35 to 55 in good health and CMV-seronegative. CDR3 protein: CASSSPGTAYGYTF. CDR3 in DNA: TGTGCCAGCAGTTCCCCGGGGACTGCCTATGGCTACACCTTC.